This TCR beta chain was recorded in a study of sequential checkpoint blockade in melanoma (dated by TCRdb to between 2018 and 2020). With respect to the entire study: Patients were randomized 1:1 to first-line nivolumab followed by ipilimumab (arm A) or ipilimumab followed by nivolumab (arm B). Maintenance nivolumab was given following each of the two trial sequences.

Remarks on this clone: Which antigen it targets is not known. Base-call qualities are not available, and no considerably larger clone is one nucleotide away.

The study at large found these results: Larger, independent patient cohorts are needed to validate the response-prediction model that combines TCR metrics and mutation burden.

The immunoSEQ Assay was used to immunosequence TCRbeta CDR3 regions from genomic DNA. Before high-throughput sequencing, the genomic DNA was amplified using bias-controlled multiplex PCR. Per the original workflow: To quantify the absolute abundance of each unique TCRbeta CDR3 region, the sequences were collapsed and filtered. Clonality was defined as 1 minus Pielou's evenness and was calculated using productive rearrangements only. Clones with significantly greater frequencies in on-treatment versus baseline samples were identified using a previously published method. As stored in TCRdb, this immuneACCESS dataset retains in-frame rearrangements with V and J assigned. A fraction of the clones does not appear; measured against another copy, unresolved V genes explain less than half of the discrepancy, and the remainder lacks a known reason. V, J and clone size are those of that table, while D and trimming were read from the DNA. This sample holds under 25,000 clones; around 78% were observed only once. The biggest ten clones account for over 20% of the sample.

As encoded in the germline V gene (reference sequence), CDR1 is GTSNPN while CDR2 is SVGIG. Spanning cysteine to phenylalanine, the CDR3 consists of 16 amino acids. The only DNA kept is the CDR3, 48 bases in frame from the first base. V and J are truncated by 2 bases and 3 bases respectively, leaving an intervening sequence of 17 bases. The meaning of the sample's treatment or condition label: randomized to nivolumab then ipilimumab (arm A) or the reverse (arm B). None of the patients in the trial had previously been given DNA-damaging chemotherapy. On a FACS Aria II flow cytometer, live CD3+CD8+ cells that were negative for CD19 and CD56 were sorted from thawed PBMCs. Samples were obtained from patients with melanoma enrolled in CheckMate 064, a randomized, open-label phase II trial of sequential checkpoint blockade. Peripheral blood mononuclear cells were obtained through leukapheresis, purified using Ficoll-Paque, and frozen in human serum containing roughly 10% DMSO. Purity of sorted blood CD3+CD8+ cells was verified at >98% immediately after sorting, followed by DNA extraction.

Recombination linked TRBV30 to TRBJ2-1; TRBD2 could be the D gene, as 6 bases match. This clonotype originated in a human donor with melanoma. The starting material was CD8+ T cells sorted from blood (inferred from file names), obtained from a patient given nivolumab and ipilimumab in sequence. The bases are TGTGCCTGGAGTCCACGGGACTTTGGGATCTACAATGAGCAGTTCTTC. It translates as CAWSPRDFGIYNEQFF. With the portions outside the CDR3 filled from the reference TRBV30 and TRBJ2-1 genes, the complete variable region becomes SQTIHQWPATLVQPVGSPLSLECTVEGTSNPNLYWYRQAAGRGLQLLFYSVGIGQISSEVPQNLSASRPQDRQFILSSKKLLLSDSGFYLCAWSPRDFGIYNEQFFGPGTRLTVL.